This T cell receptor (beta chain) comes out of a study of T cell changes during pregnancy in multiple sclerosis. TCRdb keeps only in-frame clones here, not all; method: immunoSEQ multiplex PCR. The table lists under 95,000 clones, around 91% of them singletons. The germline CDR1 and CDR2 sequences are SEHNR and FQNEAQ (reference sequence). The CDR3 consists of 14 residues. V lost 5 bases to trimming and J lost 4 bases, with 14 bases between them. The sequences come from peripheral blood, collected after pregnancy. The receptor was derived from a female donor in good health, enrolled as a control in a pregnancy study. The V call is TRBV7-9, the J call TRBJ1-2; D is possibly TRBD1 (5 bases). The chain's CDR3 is CASSHTDSPYGYTF. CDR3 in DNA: TGTGCCAGCAGCCATACCGACAGCCCCTATGGCTACACCTTC.